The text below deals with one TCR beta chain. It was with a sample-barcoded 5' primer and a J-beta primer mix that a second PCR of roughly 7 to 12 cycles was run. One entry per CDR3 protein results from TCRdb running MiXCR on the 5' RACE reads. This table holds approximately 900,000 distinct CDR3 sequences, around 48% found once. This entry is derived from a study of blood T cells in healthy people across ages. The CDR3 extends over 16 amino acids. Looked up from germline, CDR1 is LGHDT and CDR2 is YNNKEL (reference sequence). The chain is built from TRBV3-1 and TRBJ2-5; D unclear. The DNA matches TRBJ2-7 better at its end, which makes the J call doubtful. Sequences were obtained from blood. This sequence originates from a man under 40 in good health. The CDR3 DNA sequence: TGTGCCAGCAGCCAAGATTGGCAGCCGTTTTCCTACGAGCAGTACTTC. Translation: CASSQDWQPFSYEQYF.